This passage covers 25 T cell receptor beta chains from one sample sequenced in a study of cytomegalovirus exposure and HLA in healthy donors. 60 Vbeta and 13 Jbeta primers were used in PCR. Libraries were prepared by immunoSEQ multiplex PCR; TCRdb keeps only in-frame clonotypes and omits some of them. The sample lists some 190,000 clones, around 82% seen once, with approximately 14% in the top ten. Material for sequencing was PBMCs. Receptors were obtained from a woman in her 30s in good health and CMV-seropositive.

The chain couples TRBV7-2 to TRBJ2-5, with D perhaps TRBD2 (6 bases). This CDR3 contains 14 residues. V was shortened by 1 base and J by 7 bases, with 13 bases between the two germline ends. From germline, CDR1 is SGHTA and CDR2 FQGNSA. In DNA form, the CDR3 reads TGTGCCAGCAGCTTAGTTGGGGGGAAAGGGACCCAGTACTTC. Amino acids: CASSLVGGKGTQYF.

This clone showed up just once. This chain links TRBV14 with TRBJ2-1; 7 nucleotides agree with TRBD1. The CDR3 extends over 15 amino acids. Germline values: CDR1 SGHDN, CDR2 FVKESK. Unmatched junction bases numbered 6, after V lost 4 bases and J lost 3 bases. The CDR3 sequence: CASSLGRGLYNEQFF. CDR3 DNA sequence: TGTGCCAGCAGCCTCGGAAGGGGGCTCTACAATGAGCAGTTCTTC.

As concerns this clone: Additional DNA sequences in this sample encode the identical CDR3. The V gene is TRBV11-3, the J gene TRBJ2-7, with 9 bases matching TRBD1. The V gene end was trimmed by 3 bases and the J gene end by 0 bases; junction bases not matched to a gene: 0. CDR3 length: 14 residues. The germline gives CDR1 SGHNT, CDR2 YENEEA. The chain's CDR3 is CASSLDRGSYEQYF. As DNA, the CDR3 is TGTGCCAGCAGCTTGGACAGGGGCTCCTACGAGCAGTACTTC.

J is TRBJ2-3 and V is TRBV30; D perhaps matches TRBD1 (5 bases). V shed 0 bases and J shed 0 bases, with 7 bases lying between them. This CDR3 comprises 14 residues. Germline-derived CDR1 and CDR2 are GTSNPN and SVGIG (reference sequence). The CDR3 DNA is TGTGCCTGGAGTGTGACAGCTAGCACAGATACGCAGTATTTT. Residues: CAWSVTASTDTQYF.

The chain carries TRBV30 and TRBJ1-1; unclear D gene. This CDR3 is built from 12 residues. V lost 4 bases, J lost 8 bases, and 14 bases lay in between. Germline lookup yields CDR1 GTSNPN and CDR2 SVGIG (reference sequence). The CDR3 reads CAWTQAASEAFF. CDR3 sequence (DNA): TGTGCCTGGACCCAAGCGGCCTCCGAAGCTTTCTTT.

The chain employs TRBV28 and TRBJ1-4; no clear D gene. The germline gives CDR1 MDHEN, CDR2 SYDVKM. The CDR3 has 14 residues. The V end lost 4 bases, the J end lost 0 bases, and 6 bases lay between the germline ends. This CDR3 is CASSYIATNEKLFF. Written as DNA, the CDR3 is TGTGCCAGCAGTTACATTGCAACTAATGAAAAACTGTTTTTT.

The genes are TRBV6-1 and TRBJ2-7; maybe TRBD1 (5 bases). V dropped 8 bases and J dropped 0 bases, with 11 bases sitting between them. CDR3 length: 13 residues. Germline CDR1 is MNHNS and CDR2 is SASEGT. The chain's CDR3 is CASGRTPSYEQYF. The CDR3 DNA is TGTGCCAGCGGGCGGACACCCTCCTACGAGCAGTACTTC.

This chain links TRBV30 with TRBJ2-5; D perhaps matches TRBD2 (6 bases). Trimming shortened V by 0 bases and J by 0 bases, and 8 bases separated the two germline ends. The CDR3 runs 14 residues. Germline V gene sequence: CDR1 GTSNPN, CDR2 SVGIG (reference sequence). CDR3 sequence reads: CAWSVGGNQETQYF. CDR3 in DNA: TGTGCCTGGAGTGTAGGCGGGAACCAAGAGACCCAGTACTTC.

The V gene is TRBV27, the J gene TRBJ2-7; 7 nucleotides match TRBD2. The CDR3 runs 17 residues. Per the germline V gene, CDR1 is MNHEY and CDR2 is SMNVEV (reference sequence). V shed 5 bases and J 7 bases; nucleotides not matched to a gene: 20. This CDR3 reads CASSPTPPRRERQEQYF. The CDR3 DNA reads as TGTGCCAGCAGTCCGACCCCTCCAAGGCGGGAGCGCCAGGAGCAGTACTTC.

This clone was recorded once. The rearrangement uses TRBV7-8 and TRBJ1-3; unclear D gene. V was cut by 3 bases and J by 1 base, with 16 bases left in between. CDR3 length: 17 amino acids. The germline V gene encodes CDR1 SGHVS and CDR2 FQNEAQ. CDR3 sequence: CASSLDSSGDSGNTIYF. The DNA for the CDR3 is TGTGCCAGCAGCTTGGACTCCAGCGGGGATTCTGGAAACACCATATATTTT. Together with reference TRBV7-8 and TRBJ1-3, the CDR3 gives the full variable domain: GAGVSQSPRYKVAKRGQDVALRCDPISGHVSLFWYQQALGQGPEFLTYFQNEAQLDKSGLPSDRFFAERPEGSVSTLKIQRTQQEDSAVYLCASSLDSSGDSGNTIYFGEGSWLTVV.

The chain combines TRBV5-1 with TRBJ2-7; D remains unclear. Germline V gene sequence: CDR1 SGHRS, CDR2 YFSETQ. Trimming removed 0 bases at V and 1 base at J, with 8 bases between. The CDR3 is made up of 14 amino acids. Here the CDR3 DNA reads TGCGCCAGCAGCTTGGACCCGACTTCCTACGAGCAGTACTTC. Protein: CASSLDPTSYEQYF.

The chain couples TRBV25-1 to TRBJ1-1, with unresolved D. This CDR3 is built from 16 residues. Between the trimmed V and J ends, which lost 0 bases and 0 bases, there was a span of 11 bases. Germline V gene sequence: CDR1 MGHDK, CDR2 SYGVNS. This chain's CDR3 is CASSEYEGRLNTEAFF. The CDR3 region has the DNA TGTGCCAGCAGTGAATACGAGGGTAGGCTGAACACTGAAGCTTTCTTT.

The rearrangement joins TRBV5-6 to TRBJ2-7, with D perhaps matching TRBD2 (6 bases). Germline V gene sequence: CDR1 SGHDT, CDR2 YYEEEE. The V end lost 4 bases, the J end lost 3 bases, and 17 bases lay between the germline ends. This CDR3 comprises 15 residues. The CDR3 nucleotides are TGTGCCAGCAGCCAGATCGGGACTTTTGTCTACGAGCAGTACTTC. Translation gives CASSQIGTFVYEQYF.

This chain connects TRBV5-4 to TRBJ2-3; weak D call: TRBD2 (6 bases). V lost 1 base, J lost 0 bases, and 9 bases lay in between. Germline V gene data show CDR1 as SGHNT and CDR2 as YYREEE (reference sequence). This CDR3 is 15 amino acids long. CDR3 amino acids: CASSLRGSSTDTQYF. The CDR3 coding sequence is TGTGCCAGCAGCTTGCGGGGGTCTAGCACAGATACGCAGTATTTT.

The chain carries TRBV18 and TRBJ2-7, with TRBD2 identical over 10 bases. With V trimmed by 3 bases and J by 5 bases, 13 bases remained unmatched. The CDR3 length is 17 residues. Germline CDR1 and CDR2: KGHSH and LQKENI. CDR3 coding DNA: TGTGCCAGCTCACCCTCTGGAGCGCTAGCGGGAGTTAACGAGCAGTACTTC. Protein sequence: CASSPSGALAGVNEQYF.

The genes are TRBV6-1 and TRBJ1-5; D uncertain. The germline V gene has CDR1 MNHNS and CDR2 SASEGT. The CDR3 spans 14 residues. Trimming stripped 2 bases from V and 0 bases from J, with 5 bases between. CDR3 sequence: CASSENGSNQPQHF. The DNA for the CDR3 is TGTGCCAGCAGTGAAAACGGTAGCAATCAGCCCCAGCATTTT.

The rearrangement links TRBV5-1 to TRBJ2-7, with 10 bases fitting TRBD2. Germline assignment: CDR1 SGHRS and CDR2 YFSETQ. This CDR3 comprises 13 residues. V lost 5 bases, J lost 3 bases, and 2 bases stayed unmatched. In DNA, the CDR3 is TGCGCCAGCAGATCTAGCGGGAGCTACGAGCAGTACTTC. This translates into CASRSSGSYEQYF.

The V and J genes are TRBV5-1 and TRBJ1-5, with a tentative D call TRBD1 (6 bases). The V and J ends lost 0 bases and 2 bases respectively, with 15 bases between them. The germline CDR1 and CDR2 sequences are SGHRS and YFSETQ. The CDR3 extends over 17 amino acids. The CDR3 DNA follows: TGCGCCAGCAGCTTGGAACCAGGGGTGGTTGGCAATCAGCCCCAGCATTTT. Amino acid sequence: CASSLEPGVVGNQPQHF.

This clone is categorized as medium-sized. The chain carries TRBV28 and TRBJ2-2; the D is unclear. Trimming shortened V by 1 base and J by 4 bases, and 7 bases separated the two germline ends. The length of the CDR3 is 14 residues. The germline CDR1 and CDR2 sequences are MDHEN and SYDVKM. The CDR3 DNA is TGTGCCAGCAGTTTATCAACAGTCACCGGGGAGCTGTTTTTT. Translated, it gives CASSLSTVTGELFF.

The chain has TRBV5-4 and TRBJ2-5, with D perhaps matching TRBD2 (6 bases). Germline V gene data show CDR1 as SGHNT and CDR2 as YYREEE (reference sequence). The CDR3 loop spans 13 amino acids. With 3 bases removed from V and 5 bases from J, the gap between germline ends came to 11 bases. As DNA, the CDR3 is TGTGCCAGCAGCTCAGGACGGGGGGAGACCCAGTACTTC. Its protein product is CASSSGRGETQYF.

The J gene is TRBJ2-3, the V gene TRBV7-8; 12 nucleotides line up with TRBD1. Looked up from germline, CDR1 is SGHVS and CDR2 is FQNEAQ. This CDR3 is built from 16 residues. With 4 bases clipped from V and 3 bases from J, the junction kept 5 bases outside the gene matches. This CDR3 reads CASSWDRGHLTDTQYF. Written as DNA, the CDR3 is TGTGCCAGCAGCTGGGACAGGGGGCATTTAACAGATACGCAGTATTTT.

The chain links TRBV19 to TRBJ1-2, with D possibly matching TRBD1 (6 bases). Trimming took 3 bases from V and 0 from J, leaving 11 bases between them. The CDR3 length is 15 residues. Germline V CDR1 and CDR2: LNHDA, SQIVND (reference sequence). The CDR3, as DNA: TGTGCCAGTAGTATTACAGGGACCCCTAACTATGGCTACACCTTC. This codes for CASSITGTPNYGYTF.

V and J are TRBV25-1 and TRBJ2-5; tentatively, D is TRBD1 (6 bases). The J call may be faulty, since TRBJ2-7 better matches the DNA end. CDR1 and CDR2 from the germline V gene are MGHDK and SYGVNS. The length of the CDR3 is 14 residues. CDR3 sequence: CASSGTAIAYEQYF. The CDR3 nucleotides are TGTGCCAGCAGTGGGACAGCCATTGCCTACGAGCAGTACTTC.

This sequence joins TRBV5-1 and TRBJ2-3; 7 nucleotides agree with TRBD1. The J segment lost 3 bases and the V segment lost 5 bases, leaving 6 bases of the junction unmatched. Germline CDR1 SGHRS, CDR2 YFSETQ. The CDR3 consists of 14 residues. The CDR3 here is CASSRAGGTDTQYF. The CDR3, as DNA: TGCGCCAGCAGTCGCGCAGGGGGAACAGATACGCAGTATTTT.

The V and J genes are TRBV19 and TRBJ1-6; TRBD1 is a possible D gene (6 bases). Germline V gene lookup returns CDR1 LNHDA and CDR2 SQIVND (reference sequence). The CDR3 is made up of 15 amino acids. The ends were cut back, 10 bases at V and 0 bases at J, with 13 bases in the middle. The CDR3 nucleotides are TGTGCCACCCGGACGGACAGCTCCTATAATTCACCCCTCCACTTT. It codes for CATRTDSSYNSPLHF. Complete variable domain (other parts from reference TRBV19 and TRBJ1-6): DGGITQSPKYLFRKEGQNVTLSCEQNLNHDAMYWYRQDPGQGLRLIYYSQIVNDFQKGDIAEGYSVSREKKESFPLTVTSAQKNPTAFYLCATRTDSSYNSPLHFGNGTRLTVT.